This T cell receptor beta chain was sequenced during a study of T cells in localized non-small cell lung cancer. This clone was picked up a small number of times. TCRdb's copy holds only in-frame clones and misses some; the assay was immunoSEQ multiplex PCR. Among under 2,000 clones listed, 30% to 40% were seen once. Germline V gives CDR1 GTSNPN, CDR2 SVGIG (reference sequence). There are 14 residues in the CDR3. The V end was cut by 3 bases, the J end by 7 bases, with 16 bases between. The TCR was taken from a male donor at least 60 years old with stage III squamous cell lung carcinoma. This specimen was lung tumor tissue, taken before any cancer treatment. The genes are TRBV30 and TRBJ1-5, with D maybe TRBD1 (5 bases). The CDR3 sequence is CAWRGPGGNQPQHF. CDR3 nucleotides: TGTGCCTGGAGGGGACCGGGGGGTAACCAGCCCCAGCATTTT.